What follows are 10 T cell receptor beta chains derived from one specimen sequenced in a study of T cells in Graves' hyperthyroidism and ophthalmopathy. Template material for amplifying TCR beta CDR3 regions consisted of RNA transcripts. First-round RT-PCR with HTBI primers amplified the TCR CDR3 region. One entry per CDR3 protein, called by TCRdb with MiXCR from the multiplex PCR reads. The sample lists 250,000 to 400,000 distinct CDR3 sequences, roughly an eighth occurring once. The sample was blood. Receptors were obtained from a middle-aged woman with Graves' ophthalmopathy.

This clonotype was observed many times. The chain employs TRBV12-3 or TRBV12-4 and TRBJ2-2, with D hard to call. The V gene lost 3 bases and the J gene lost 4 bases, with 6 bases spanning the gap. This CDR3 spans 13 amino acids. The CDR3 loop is CASSLVITGELFF. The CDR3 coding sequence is TGTGCCAGCAGTTTGGTGATCACCGGGGAGCTGTTTTTT.

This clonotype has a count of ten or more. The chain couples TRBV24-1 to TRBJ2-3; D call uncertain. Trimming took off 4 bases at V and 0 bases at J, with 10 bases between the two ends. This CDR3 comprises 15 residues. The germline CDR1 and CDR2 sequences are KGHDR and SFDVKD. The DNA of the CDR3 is TGTGCCACCAGTGACCTAACATCTAGCACAGATACGCAGTATTTT. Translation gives CATSDLTSSTDTQYF.

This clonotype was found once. The CDR3 sequence is CATSTDRGRNQPQHF. The CDR3 nucleotides are TGTGCCACTAGCACCGACAGGGGGCGGAATCAGCCCCAGCATTTT. The V and J genes are TRBV19 and TRBJ1-5, with 10 bases matching TRBD1. V was clipped by 10 bases and J by 4 bases; unmatched bases: 10. Germline CDR1 reads LNHDA; CDR2 reads SQIVND (reference sequence). The CDR3 spans 15 residues.

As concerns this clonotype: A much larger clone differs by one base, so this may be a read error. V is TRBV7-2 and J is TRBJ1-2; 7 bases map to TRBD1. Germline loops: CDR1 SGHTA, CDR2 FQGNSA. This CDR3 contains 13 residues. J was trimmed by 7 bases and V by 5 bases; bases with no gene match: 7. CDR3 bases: TGTGCCAGCAGCCCCGACAGGGAGGCTGGCTACACCTTC. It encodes CASSPDREAGYTF.

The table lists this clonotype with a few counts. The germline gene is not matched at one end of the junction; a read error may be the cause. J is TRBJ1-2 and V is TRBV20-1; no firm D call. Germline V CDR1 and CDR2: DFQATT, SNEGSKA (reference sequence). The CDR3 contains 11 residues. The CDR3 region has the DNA TGCAGTGCCAGAGCTGGTCGTGGCTACACCTTC. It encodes CSARAGRGYTF.

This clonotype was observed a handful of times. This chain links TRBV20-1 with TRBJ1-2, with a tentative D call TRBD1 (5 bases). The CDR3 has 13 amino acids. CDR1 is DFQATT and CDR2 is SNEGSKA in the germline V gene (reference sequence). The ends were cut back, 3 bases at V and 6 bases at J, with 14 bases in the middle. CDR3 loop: CSARHWQGDGYTF. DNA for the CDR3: TGCAGTGCTAGGCATTGGCAGGGTGATGGCTACACCTTC.

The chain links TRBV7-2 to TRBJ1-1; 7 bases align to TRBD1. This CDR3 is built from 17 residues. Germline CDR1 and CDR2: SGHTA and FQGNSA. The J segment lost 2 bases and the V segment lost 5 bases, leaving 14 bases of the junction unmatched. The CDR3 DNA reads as TGTGCCAGCAGCCTTAGGACAGGACCGGCCGTTAACACTGAAGCTTTCTTT. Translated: CASSLRTGPAVNTEAFF.

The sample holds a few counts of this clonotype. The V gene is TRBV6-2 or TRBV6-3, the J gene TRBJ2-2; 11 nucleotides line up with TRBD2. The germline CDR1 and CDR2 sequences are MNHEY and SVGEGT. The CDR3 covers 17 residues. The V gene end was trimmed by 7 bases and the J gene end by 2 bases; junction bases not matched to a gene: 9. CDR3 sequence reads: CASIRGLAGQNTGELFF. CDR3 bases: TGTGCCAGCATCCGAGGACTAGCGGGTCAAAACACCGGGGAGCTGTTTTTT.

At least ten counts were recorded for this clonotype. The CDR3 is CASSYSWDLTYEQYF. CDR3 in DNA: TGTGCCAGCAGTTACTCGTGGGATTTAACCTACGAGCAGTACTTC. The V call is TRBV6-6, the J call TRBJ2-7, with unresolved D. Germline V gene sequence: CDR1 MNHNY, CDR2 SVGAGI (reference sequence). V dropped 0 bases and J dropped 2 bases, with 11 bases sitting between them. The CDR3 is 15 residues long.

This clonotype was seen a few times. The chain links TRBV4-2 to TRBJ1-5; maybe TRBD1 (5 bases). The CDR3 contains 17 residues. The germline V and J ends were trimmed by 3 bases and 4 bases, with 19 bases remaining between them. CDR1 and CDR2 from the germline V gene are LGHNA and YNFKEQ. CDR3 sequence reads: CASSHLPWGRGNQPQHF. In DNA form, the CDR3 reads TGTGCCAGCAGCCACCTACCGTGGGGGAGGGGTAATCAGCCCCAGCATTTT.